This TCR beta chain was identified in a study of response to subunit inactivated influenza vaccine. Findings and limits, study-wide: Each seasonal flu vaccination may recruit only limited new T cells, authors suggested.

With 7 bases clipped from V and 7 bases from J, the junction kept 13 bases outside the gene matches. CDR1 and CDR2 from the germline V gene are SQVTM and ANQGSEA. This CDR3 is 14 amino acids long. MiXCR, run by TCRdb on the RT-PCR reads, gives a single entry per CDR3 protein. The repertoire has approximately 500,000 distinct CDR3 sequences, about an eighth of them found once; the top ten carry 13%. At least ten counts were recorded for this clonotype. Antigen specificity is unknown. The source of this sequence is a man aged 45-65 years who received an inactivated influenza vaccine. Sequenced here: PBMCs from blood, sampled roughly 48 days after vaccination. V is TRBV29-1 and J is TRBJ2-1, with TRBD2 matching over 7 bases. This CDR3 reads CSASGLAAGNEQFF. The CDR3 DNA follows: TGCAGCGCCTCGGGGCTAGCGGCGGGTAATGAGCAGTTCTTC.